One sample yielded the 11 T cell receptor beta chains listed below, sequenced in a study of beta chain features in type 1 diabetes. Expressed TCRB transcripts were sequenced, since all the RNA that had been isolated was reverse transcribed. Clones were sequenced by immunoSEQ multiplex PCR, and TCRdb holds only the in-frame ones, with some missing. This sample has over 500,000 clones, with about a sixth found just once. Sample: naive CD4+ T cells from blood. These receptors were obtained from a man younger than 30 in good health.

V and J are TRBV7-3 and TRBJ2-1; D is possibly TRBD1 (6 bases). This CDR3 comprises 15 residues. Germline values: CDR1 SGHTA, CDR2 FQGTGA. V was pared by 4 bases and J by 6 bases, with 16 bases between. CDR3 DNA: TGTGCCAGCAGCTCCGGGACACGGACCTCCAATGAGCAGTTCTTC. It yields the protein CASSSGTRTSNEQFF.

This clone turned up a few times. In the same sample, other DNA sequences code for this CDR3. V is TRBV2 and J is TRBJ1-1; D gene unclear. The V gene's germline CDR1 is SNHLY and CDR2 FYNNEI. Between the trimmed V and J ends, which lost 4 bases and 1 base, there was a span of 7 bases. The CDR3 runs to 13 residues. In nucleotides, the CDR3 is TGTGCCAGCAGTGGGCAACCGAACACTGAAGCTTTCTTT. This translates into CASSGQPNTEAFF.

This clone was counted between two and nine times. The chain carries TRBV2 and TRBJ1-1; D is ambiguous. The V and J ends lost 4 bases and 1 base respectively, with 10 bases between them. The CDR3 runs 14 residues. The germline gives CDR1 SNHLY, CDR2 FYNNEI. The CDR3 here is CASSVARKNTEAFF. CDR3 nucleotide sequence: TGTGCCAGCAGTGTCGCCAGAAAGAACACTGAAGCTTTCTTT.

The chain has TRBV4-1 and TRBJ2-7; 8 bases map to TRBD1. The CDR3 has 16 residues. With V trimmed by 1 base and J by 7 bases, 12 bases remained unmatched. CDR1 MGHRA and CDR2 YSYEKL come from the germline V gene. DNA of the CDR3: TGCGCCAGCAGCCAAGTGGTCAGGACAGGGAGCGGAGAGCAGTACTTC. Translating gives CASSQVVRTGSGEQYF.

This clone was observed a handful of times. The chain combines TRBV28 with TRBJ2-7; TRBD1 might be the D (5 bases). V was cut by 6 bases and J by 0 bases, with 15 bases left in between. This CDR3 comprises 15 residues. Germline V gene lookup returns CDR1 MDHEN and CDR2 SYDVKM. In DNA form, the CDR3 reads TGTGCCAGCAGGCCCGCAGGGTTGGGCTCCTACGAGCAGTACTTC. The encoded protein is CASRPAGLGSYEQYF.

This clone was seen only a few times. The DNA of the CDR3 is TGTGCCAGCAGTCGGGGTTTGGGGAACACTGAAGCTTTCTTT. Amino acid sequence: CASSRGLGNTEAFF. This chain uses TRBV28 with TRBJ1-1; D remains ambiguous. Germline CDR1 reads MDHEN; CDR2 reads SYDVKM. Trimming took 5 bases from V and 1 from J, leaving 11 bases between them. The CDR3 has 14 amino acids. Full variable domain (outside the CDR3, taken from reference TRBV28 and TRBJ1-1): DVKVTQSSRYLVKRTGEKVFLECVQDMDHENMFWYRQDPGLGLRLIYFSYDVKMKEKGDIPEGYSVSREKKERFSLILESASTNQTSMYLCASSRGLGNTEAFFGQGTRLTVV.

This clone turned up a few times. This chain links TRBV15 with TRBJ2-3; D gene uncertain. The V gene lost 0 bases and the J gene lost 4 bases, with 5 bases spanning the gap. CDR3 length: 13 residues. Germline V gives CDR1 LNHNV, CDR2 YYDKDF (reference sequence). The CDR3, as DNA: TGTGCCACCAGCAGAGACAAGCCAGATACGCAGTATTTT. Its translation is CATSRDKPDTQYF.

This clone has a handful of counts. J is TRBJ2-1 and V is TRBV28; D uncertain. The germline gives CDR1 MDHEN, CDR2 SYDVKM. The CDR3 extends over 16 amino acids. V was shortened by 6 bases and J by 0 bases, with 15 bases between the two germline ends. The CDR3 nucleotides read TGTGCCAGCAGCACTCAAGGTCTCGGCTCCTACAATGAGCAGTTCTTC. Translation gives CASSTQGLGSYNEQFF.

This clone has only a few counts. The chain recombines TRBV7-3 with TRBJ1-1, with D unclear. The V gene's germline CDR1 is SGHTA and CDR2 FQGTGA. The CDR3 has 13 residues. Between the trimmed V and J ends, which lost 5 bases and 1 base, there was a span of 8 bases. The CDR3 is CASSPRENTEAFF. Written as DNA, the CDR3 is TGTGCCAGCAGCCCTCGGGAGAACACTGAAGCTTTCTTT. Together with reference TRBV7-3 and TRBJ1-1, the CDR3 gives the full variable domain: GAGVSQTPSNKVTEKGKYVELRCDPISGHTALYWYRQSLGQGPEFLIYFQGTGAADDSGLPNDRFFAVRPEGSVSTLKIQRTERGDSAVYLCASSPRENTEAFFGQGTRLTVV.

This sequence joins TRBV7-2 and TRBJ2-5; weak D call: TRBD1 (6 bases). The CDR3 contains 15 residues. V was shortened by 4 bases and J by 0 bases, with 12 bases between the two germline ends. The germline gives CDR1 SGHTA, CDR2 FQGNSA. Here the CDR3 reads CASSSRTAHQETQYF. The CDR3 nucleotides are TGTGCCAGCAGCTCACGGACAGCCCACCAAGAGACCCAGTACTTC. Supplemented by reference TRBV7-2 and TRBJ2-5, the full variable domain reads GAGVSQSPSNKVTEKGKDVELRCDPISGHTALYWYRQSLGQGLEFLIYFQGNSAPDKSGLPSDRFSAERTGGSVSTLTIQRTQQEDSAVYLCASSSRTAHQETQYFGPGTRLLVL.

The V gene is TRBV29-1, the J gene TRBJ2-5, with D possibly TRBD2 on 5 matching bases. Germline V gene sequence: CDR1 SQVTM, CDR2 ANQGSEA. This CDR3 spans 13 amino acids. Trimming pared 8 bases from V and 4 bases from J, leaving 17 bases between. For the CDR3, the DNA is TGCAGCACACGGGGTTTGGACGGAGAGACCCAGTACTTC. As protein: CSTRGLDGETQYF.